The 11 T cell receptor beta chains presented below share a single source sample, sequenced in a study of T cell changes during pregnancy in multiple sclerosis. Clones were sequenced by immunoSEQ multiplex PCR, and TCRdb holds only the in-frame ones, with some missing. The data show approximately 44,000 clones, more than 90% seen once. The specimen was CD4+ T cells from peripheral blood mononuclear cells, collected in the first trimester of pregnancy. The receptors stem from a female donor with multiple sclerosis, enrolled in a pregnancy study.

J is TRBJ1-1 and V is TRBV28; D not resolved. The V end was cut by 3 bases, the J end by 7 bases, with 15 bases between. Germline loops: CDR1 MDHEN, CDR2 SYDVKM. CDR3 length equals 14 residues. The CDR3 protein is CASSLGTLGREAFF. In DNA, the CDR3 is TGTGCCAGCAGTTTGGGCACGCTCGGCCGTGAAGCTTTCTTT.

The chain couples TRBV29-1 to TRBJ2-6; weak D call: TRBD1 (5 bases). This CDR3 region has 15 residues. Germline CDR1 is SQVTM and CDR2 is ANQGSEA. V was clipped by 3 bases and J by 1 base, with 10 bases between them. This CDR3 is CSVELRGSGANVLTF. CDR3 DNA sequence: TGCAGCGTTGAGTTAAGGGGTTCTGGGGCCAACGTCCTGACTTTC.

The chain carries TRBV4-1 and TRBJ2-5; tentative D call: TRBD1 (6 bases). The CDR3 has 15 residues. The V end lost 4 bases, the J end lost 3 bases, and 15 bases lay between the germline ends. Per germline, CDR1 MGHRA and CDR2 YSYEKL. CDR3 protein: CASSRDVAGEETQYF. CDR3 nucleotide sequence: TGCGCCAGCAGCCGGGATGTGGCAGGGGAAGAGACCCAGTACTTC.

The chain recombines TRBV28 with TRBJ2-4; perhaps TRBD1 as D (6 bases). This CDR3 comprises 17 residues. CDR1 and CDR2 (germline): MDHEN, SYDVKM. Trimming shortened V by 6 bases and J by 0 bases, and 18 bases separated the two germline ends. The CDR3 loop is CASSPPTGLGAKNIQYF. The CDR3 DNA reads TGTGCCAGCAGCCCCCCTACAGGGCTCGGAGCCAAAAACATTCAGTACTTC.

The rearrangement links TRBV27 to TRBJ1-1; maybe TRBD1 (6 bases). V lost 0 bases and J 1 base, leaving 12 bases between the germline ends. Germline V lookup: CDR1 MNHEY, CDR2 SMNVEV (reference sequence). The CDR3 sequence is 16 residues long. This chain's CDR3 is CASSLSPQGWNTEAFF. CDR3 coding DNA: TGTGCCAGCAGTTTATCCCCACAGGGTTGGAACACTGAAGCTTTCTTT.

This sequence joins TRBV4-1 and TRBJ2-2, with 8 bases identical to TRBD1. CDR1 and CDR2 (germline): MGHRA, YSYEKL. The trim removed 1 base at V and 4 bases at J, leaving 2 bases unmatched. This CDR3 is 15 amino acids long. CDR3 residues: CASSQGDRFTGELFF. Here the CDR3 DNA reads TGCGCCAGCAGCCAAGGGGACAGGTTCACCGGGGAGCTGTTTTTT.

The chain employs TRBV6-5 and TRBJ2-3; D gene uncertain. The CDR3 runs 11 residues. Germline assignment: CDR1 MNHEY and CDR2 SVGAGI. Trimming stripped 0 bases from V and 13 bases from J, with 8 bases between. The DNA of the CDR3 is TGTGCCAGCAGTTACTCTGGGCAGAAGTATTTT. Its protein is CASSYSGQKYF.

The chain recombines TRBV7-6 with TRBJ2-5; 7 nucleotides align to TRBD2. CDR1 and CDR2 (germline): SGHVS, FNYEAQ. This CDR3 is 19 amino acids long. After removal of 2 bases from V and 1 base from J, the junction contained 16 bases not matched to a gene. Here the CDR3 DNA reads TGTGCCAGCAGCTTATTGGCGGGCGGCGCGGGAGTATTCCAAGAGACCCAGTACTTC. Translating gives CASSLLAGGAGVFQETQYF.

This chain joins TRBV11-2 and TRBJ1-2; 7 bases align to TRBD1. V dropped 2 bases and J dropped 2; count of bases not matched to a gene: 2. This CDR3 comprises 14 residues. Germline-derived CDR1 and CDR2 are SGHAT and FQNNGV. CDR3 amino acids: CASSLLQGNYGYTF. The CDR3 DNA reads TGTGCCAGCAGCTTATTACAGGGGAACTATGGCTACACCTTC.

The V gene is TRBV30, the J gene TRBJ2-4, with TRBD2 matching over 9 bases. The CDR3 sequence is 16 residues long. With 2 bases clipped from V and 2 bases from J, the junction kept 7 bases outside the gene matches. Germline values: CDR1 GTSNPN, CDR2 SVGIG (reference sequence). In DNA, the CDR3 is TGTGCCTGGAGTACGGGGACTAGCATATCCAAAAACATTCAGTACTTC. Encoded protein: CAWSTGTSISKNIQYF.

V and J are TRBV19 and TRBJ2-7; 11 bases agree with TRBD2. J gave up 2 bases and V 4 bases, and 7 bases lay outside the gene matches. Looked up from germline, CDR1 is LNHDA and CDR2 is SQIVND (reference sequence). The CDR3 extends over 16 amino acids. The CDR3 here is CASSTLGTSGTYEQYF. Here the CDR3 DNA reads TGTGCCAGTAGTACTCTCGGGACTAGCGGTACCTACGAGCAGTACTTC.